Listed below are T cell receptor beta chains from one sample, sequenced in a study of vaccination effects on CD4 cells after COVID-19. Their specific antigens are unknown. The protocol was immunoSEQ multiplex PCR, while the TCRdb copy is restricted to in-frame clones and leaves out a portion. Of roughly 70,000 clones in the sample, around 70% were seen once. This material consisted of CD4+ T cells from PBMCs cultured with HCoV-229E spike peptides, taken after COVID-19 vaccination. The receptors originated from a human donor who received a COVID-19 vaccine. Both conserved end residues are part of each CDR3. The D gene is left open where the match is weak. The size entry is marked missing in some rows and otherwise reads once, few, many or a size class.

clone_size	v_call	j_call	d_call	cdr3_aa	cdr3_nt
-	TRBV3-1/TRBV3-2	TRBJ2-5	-	CASSSSVWEETQYF	TGTGCCAGCAGCTCTAGCGTGTGGGAGGAGACCCAGTACTTC
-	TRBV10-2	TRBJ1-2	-	CASSDVLNYGYTF	TGCGCCAGCAGTGACGTTCTAAACTATGGCTACACCTTC
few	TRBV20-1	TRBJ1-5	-	CSASRLGNQPQHF	TGCAGTGCTAGTAGGCTGGGTAATCAGCCCCAGCATTTT
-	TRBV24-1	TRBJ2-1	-	CATSDPGRRGHYNEQFF	TGTGCCACCAGTGATCCGGGGAGGAGGGGTCACTACAATGAGCAGTTCTTC
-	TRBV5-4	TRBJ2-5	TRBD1	CASSIKDRGPETQYF	TGTGCCAGCAGCATTAAAGACAGGGGACCGGAGACCCAGTACTTC
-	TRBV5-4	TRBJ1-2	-	CASRKDIHDGYTF	TGTGCCAGCAGAAAAGACATACATGATGGCTACACCTTC
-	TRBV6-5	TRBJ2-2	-	CASSYWASRGTGELFF	TGTGCCAGCAGTTACTGGGCGTCGAGGGGCACCGGGGAGCTGTTTTTT
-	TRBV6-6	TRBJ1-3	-	CASSFGGSANTIYF	TGTGCCAGCAGTTTTGGAGGGTCGGCAAACACCATATATTTT
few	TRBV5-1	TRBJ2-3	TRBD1	CATGTGGTDTQYF	TGCGCCACCGGGACAGGGGGGACAGATACGCAGTATTTT
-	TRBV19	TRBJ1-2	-	CASSFGLGLSTF	TGTGCCAGTAGTTTTGGTTTGGGGCTCAGCACCTTC
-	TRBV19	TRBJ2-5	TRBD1	CASSTHGTGVRETQYF	TGTGCCAGTAGTACCCACGGGACAGGGGTTCGAGAGACCCAGTACTTC
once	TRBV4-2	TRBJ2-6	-	CASSQALSNSGANVLTF	TGTGCCAGCAGCCAGGCCCTTTCGAACTCTGGGGCCAACGTCCTGACTTTC
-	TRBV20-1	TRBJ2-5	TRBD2	CSASRGGYQETQYF	TGCAGTGCTAGTCGGGGGGGGTACCAAGAGACCCAGTACTTC
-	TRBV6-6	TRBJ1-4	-	CASSYGVATNEKLFF	TGTGCCAGCAGTTACGGAGTTGCAACTAATGAAAAACTGTTTTTT